This TCR beta chain is from a study of T cells in Graves' hyperthyroidism and ophthalmopathy. Study-level results: For ophthalmopathy, model prediction preceded onset by a median roughly 6.3 months. Peripheral blood also featured most of the thyroid clonotypes expanded above 0.001.

Amplification targeted TCR beta CDR3 regions from RNA transcripts. The HTBI set primed first-round TCR CDR3 RT-PCR. Each CDR3 protein is one row after TCRdb ran MiXCR on the multiplex PCR reads. The sample shows about 420,000 distinct CDR3 sequences, approximately 14% of them seen only once. Newly diagnosed hyperthyroidism, duration under 2 months, in patients aged 18 to 65. The PBMCs had their origin in around 9.1 ml of fresh peripheral blood. Trimming shortened V by 10 bases and J by 3 bases, and 15 bases separated the two germline ends. Germline CDR1 reads MGHDK; CDR2 reads SYGVNS. The CDR3 contains 14 residues. This clonotype appeared a few times. Its antigen is still unknown.

The TCR sequence derives from a woman younger than 35 with Graves' hyperthyroidism. V is TRBV25-1 and J is TRBJ2-2; D may be TRBD2 (6 bases). The sample was blood. The CDR3 sequence: CATRDLADTGELFF. In DNA, the CDR3 is TGTGCCACCCGGGATTTAGCGGACACCGGGGAGCTGTTTTTT.